These 10 T cell receptor beta chains were sequenced from one sample in a study of cytomegalovirus exposure and HLA in healthy donors. The primer mix had 60 Vbeta and 13 Jbeta primers. Sequenced by immunoSEQ multiplex PCR; TCRdb stores in-frame clones only, minus some. Found here are 90,000 to 130,000 clones, 65% to 75% of them singletons; the top ten hold 4% to 5.5%. Input material: PBMCs. These TCRs come from a man aged 25-45 years in good health and CMV-seropositive.

V gene TRBV2 combines with J gene TRBJ1-1, with 8 bases fitting TRBD1. Germline lookup yields CDR1 SNHLY and CDR2 FYNNEI. J gave up 4 bases and V 9 bases, and 7 bases lay outside the gene matches. This CDR3 has 13 residues. CDR3 residues: CASRYRGGTEAFF. As DNA, the CDR3 is TGTGCCAGTCGCTACAGGGGGGGCACTGAAGCTTTCTTT.

The CDR3 nucleotides read TGTGCCAGCAGCTTATCGCGGACAGGGAGGGATGGCTACACCTTC. Residues: CASSLSRTGRDGYTF. The V and J genes are TRBV7-3 and TRBJ1-2; TRBD1 agrees at 8 bases. Per germline, CDR1 SGHTA and CDR2 FQGTGA. This CDR3 comprises 15 residues. V trimming: 2 bases; J trimming: 6 bases; junction bases outside the gene matches: 8.

J is TRBJ2-3 and V is TRBV19; D perhaps matches TRBD2 (5 bases). Germline CDR1 reads LNHDA; CDR2 reads SQIVND (reference sequence). V lost 6 bases, J lost 3 bases, and 10 bases lay in between. The CDR3 contains 13 residues. CDR3 amino acids: CASREVATDTQYF. CDR3 DNA sequence: TGTGCCAGTAGGGAGGTAGCGACAGATACGCAGTATTTT.

This chain uses TRBV7-8 with TRBJ1-1, with no clear D. CDR3 length: 13 amino acids. CDR1 and CDR2 from the germline V gene are SGHVS and FQNEAQ. The V gene lost 5 bases and the J gene lost 2 bases, with 9 bases spanning the gap. This CDR3 is CASSPSGNTEAFF. The CDR3 DNA follows: TGTGCCAGCAGCCCTAGTGGTAACACTGAAGCTTTCTTT.

The CDR3 region has the DNA TGCGCCAGCAGCTGGGACAGAAGCACAGATACGCAGTATTTT. It codes for CASSWDRSTDTQYF. The V gene is TRBV5-1, the J gene TRBJ2-3, with 7 bases fitting TRBD1. V shed 3 bases, J shed 0 bases, and the junction held 1 base outside the gene matches. Germline CDR1 is SGHRS and CDR2 is YFSETQ. The CDR3 contains 14 residues.

V and J are TRBV2 and TRBJ1-2; D unclear. CDR1 is SNHLY, CDR2 FYNNEI, per germline. The CDR3 is 14 amino acids. V lost 8 bases, J lost 0 bases, and 13 bases lay in between. The CDR3 sequence is CASGQDTTNYGYTF. In nucleotides, the CDR3 is TGTGCCAGCGGGCAAGATACCACTAACTATGGCTACACCTTC.

The genes are TRBV9 and TRBJ1-3; D gene ambiguous. CDR1 SGDLS and CDR2 YYNGEE come from the germline V gene. There are 16 residues in the CDR3. Trimming left V 3 bases short and J 0 bases short, with 13 bases between. The DNA for the CDR3 is TGTGCCAGCAGCGAATCAATTGACAACTCTGGAAACACCATATATTTT. It is translated as CASSESIDNSGNTIYF. Using reference TRBV9 and TRBJ1-3 for the parts outside the CDR3, the full variable domain is DSGVTQTPKHLITATGQRVTLRCSPRSGDLSVYWYQQSLDQGLQFLIQYYNGEERAKGNILERFSAQQFPDLHSELNLSSLELGDSALYFCASSESIDNSGNTIYFGEGSWLTVV.

The table lists this clone with a few counts. The chain couples TRBV5-6 to TRBJ1-1; D might be TRBD1 (5 bases). This CDR3 region has 13 residues. The germline gives CDR1 SGHDT, CDR2 YYEEEE. The V end lost 6 bases, the J end lost 1 base, and 10 bases lay between the germline ends. The CDR3 sequence: CASTGGGNTEAFF. For the CDR3, the DNA is TGTGCCAGCACCGGGGGGGGGAACACTGAAGCTTTCTTT.

This clone was observed a handful of times. The chain has TRBV7-6 and TRBJ1-1; TRBD1 is a possible D gene (5 bases). Germline CDR1 SGHVS, CDR2 FNYEAQ. Trimming removed 2 bases at V and 4 bases at J, with 11 bases between. This CDR3 comprises 14 residues. The CDR3 sequence: CASSLTGTVTEAFF. The CDR3 nucleotides are TGTGCCAGCAGCTTAACAGGAACGGTCACTGAAGCTTTCTTT.

The rearrangement joins TRBV1 to TRBJ1-1; TRBD1 was called by the table and not checked on the DNA. TRBV1 is reported as a pseudogene. The CDR3 loop spans 13 amino acids. Here the CDR3 DNA reads TGCACCAGCACCACGAGAAGGGGAACTGAAGCTTTCTTT. Its protein product is CTSTTRRGTEAFF.